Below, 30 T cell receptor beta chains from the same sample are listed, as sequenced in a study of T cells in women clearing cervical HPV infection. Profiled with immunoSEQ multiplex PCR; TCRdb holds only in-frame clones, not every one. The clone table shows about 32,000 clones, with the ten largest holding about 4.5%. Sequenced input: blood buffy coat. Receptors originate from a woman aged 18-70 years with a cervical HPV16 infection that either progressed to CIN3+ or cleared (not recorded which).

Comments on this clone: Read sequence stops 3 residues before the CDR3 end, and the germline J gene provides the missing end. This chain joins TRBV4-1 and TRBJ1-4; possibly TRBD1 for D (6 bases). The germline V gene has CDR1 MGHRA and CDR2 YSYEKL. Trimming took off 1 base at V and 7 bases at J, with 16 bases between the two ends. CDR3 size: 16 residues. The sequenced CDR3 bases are TGCGCCAGCAGCCAAGGTCCCCAGGGGAATGGTGAAAAA. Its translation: CASSQGPQGNGEK. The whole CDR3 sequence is CASSQGPQGNGEKLFF.

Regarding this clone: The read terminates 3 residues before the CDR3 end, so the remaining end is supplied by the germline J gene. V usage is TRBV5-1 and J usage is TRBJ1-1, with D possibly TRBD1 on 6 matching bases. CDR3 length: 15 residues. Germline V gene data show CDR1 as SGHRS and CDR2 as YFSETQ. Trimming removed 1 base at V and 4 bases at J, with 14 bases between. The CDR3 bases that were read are TGCGCCAGCAGCTTGTCGGGGGGCTGGAGCACTGAA. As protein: CASSLSGGWSTE. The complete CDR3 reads CASSLSGGWSTEAFF.

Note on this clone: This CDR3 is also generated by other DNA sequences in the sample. Partial CDR3 DNA: TGTGCCATCAGTGAATCGGGGCAGCCC. This translates into CAISESGQP. The entire CDR3 sequence reads CAISESGQPQHF. This chain links TRBV10-3 with TRBJ1-5; the D is unclear. The sequence runs out 3 residues before the end of the CDR3; the remainder is reconstructed from the germline J gene. CDR1 is ENHRY, CDR2 SYGVKD, per germline. The CDR3 runs 12 residues. Trimming removed 3 bases from V and 7 bases from J, with 7 bases in between.

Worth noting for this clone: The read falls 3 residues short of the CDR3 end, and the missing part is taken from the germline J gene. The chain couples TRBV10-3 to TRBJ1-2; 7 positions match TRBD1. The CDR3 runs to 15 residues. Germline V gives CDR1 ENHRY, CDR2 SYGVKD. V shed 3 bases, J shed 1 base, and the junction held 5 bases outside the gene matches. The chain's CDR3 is CAISDPGQLNYGYTF. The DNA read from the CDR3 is TGTGCCATCAGTGACCCGGGACAGCTTAACTATGGC.

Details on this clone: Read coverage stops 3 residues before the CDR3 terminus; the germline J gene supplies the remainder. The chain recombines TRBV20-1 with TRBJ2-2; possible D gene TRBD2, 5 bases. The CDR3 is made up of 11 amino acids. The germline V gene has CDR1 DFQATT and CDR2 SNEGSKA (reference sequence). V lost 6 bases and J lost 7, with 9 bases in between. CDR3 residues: CSAAEGGELFF. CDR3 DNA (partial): TGCAGTGCCGCCGAGGGCGGGGAG.

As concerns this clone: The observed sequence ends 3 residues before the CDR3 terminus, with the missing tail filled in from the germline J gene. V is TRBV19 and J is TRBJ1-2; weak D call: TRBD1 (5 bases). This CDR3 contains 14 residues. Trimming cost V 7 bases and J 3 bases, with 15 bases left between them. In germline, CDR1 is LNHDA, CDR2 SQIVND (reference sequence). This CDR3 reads CASKAGPRDYGYTF. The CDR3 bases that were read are TGTGCCAGTAAAGCAGGGCCGAGGGACTATGGC.

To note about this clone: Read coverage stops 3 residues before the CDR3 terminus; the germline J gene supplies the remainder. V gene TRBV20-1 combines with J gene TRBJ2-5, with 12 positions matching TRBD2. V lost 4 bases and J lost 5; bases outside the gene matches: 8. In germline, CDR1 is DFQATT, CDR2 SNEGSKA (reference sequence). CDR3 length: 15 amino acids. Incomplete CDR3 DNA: TGCAGTGCTATGTCTAGCGGGGGGGCATGGGAGACC. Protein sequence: CSAMSSGGAWET. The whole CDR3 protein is CSAMSSGGAWETQYF.

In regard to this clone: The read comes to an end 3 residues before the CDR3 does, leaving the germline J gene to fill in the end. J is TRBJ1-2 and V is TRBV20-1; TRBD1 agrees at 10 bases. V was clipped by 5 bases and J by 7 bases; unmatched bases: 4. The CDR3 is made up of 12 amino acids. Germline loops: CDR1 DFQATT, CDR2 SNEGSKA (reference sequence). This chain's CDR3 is CSASRTGGGYTF. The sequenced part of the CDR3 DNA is TGCAGTGCTTCAAGGACAGGGGGTGGC.

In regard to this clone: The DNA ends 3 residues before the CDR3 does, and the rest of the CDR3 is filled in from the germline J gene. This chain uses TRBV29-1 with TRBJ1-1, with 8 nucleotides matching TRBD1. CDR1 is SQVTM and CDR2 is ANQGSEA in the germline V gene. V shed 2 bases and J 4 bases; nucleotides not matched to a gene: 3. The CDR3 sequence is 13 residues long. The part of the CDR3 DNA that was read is TGCAGCGTTGAAAAGGGACAGGCCACTGAA. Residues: CSVEKGQATE. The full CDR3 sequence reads CSVEKGQATEAFF.

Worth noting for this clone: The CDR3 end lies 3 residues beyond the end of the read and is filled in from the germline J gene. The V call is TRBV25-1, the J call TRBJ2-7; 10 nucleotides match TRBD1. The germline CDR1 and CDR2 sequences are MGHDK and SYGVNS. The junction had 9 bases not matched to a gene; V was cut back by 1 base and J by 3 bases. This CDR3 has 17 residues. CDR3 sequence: CASSEFGTGAFFYEQYF. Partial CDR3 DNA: TGTGCCAGCAGTGAATTTGGGACAGGGGCCTTTTTCTACGAG.

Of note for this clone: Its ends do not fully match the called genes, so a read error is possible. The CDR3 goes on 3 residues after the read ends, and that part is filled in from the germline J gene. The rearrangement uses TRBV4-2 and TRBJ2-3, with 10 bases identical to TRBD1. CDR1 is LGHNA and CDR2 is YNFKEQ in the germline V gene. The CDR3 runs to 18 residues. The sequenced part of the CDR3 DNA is TGCGCCAGCAGCCAAGGTCGCGACAGGGGGCATCAAACAGATACG. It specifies CASSQGRDRGHQTDT. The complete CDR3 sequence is CASSQGRDRGHQTDTQYF.

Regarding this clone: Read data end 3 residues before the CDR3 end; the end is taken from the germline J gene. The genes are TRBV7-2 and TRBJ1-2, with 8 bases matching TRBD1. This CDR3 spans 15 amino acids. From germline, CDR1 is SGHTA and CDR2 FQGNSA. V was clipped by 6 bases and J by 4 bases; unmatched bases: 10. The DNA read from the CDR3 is TGTGCCAGCAGGAGGGGACAGGAGAATGCCTATGGC. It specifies CASRRGQENAYG. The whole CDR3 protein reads CASRRGQENAYGYTF.

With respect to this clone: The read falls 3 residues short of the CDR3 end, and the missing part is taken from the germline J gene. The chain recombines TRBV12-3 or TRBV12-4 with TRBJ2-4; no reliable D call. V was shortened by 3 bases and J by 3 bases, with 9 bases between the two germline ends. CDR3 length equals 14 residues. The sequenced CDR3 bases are TGTGCCAGCAGTTTGGCGGCAGTCAAAAACATT. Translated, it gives CASSLAAVKNI. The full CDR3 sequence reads CASSLAAVKNIQYF.

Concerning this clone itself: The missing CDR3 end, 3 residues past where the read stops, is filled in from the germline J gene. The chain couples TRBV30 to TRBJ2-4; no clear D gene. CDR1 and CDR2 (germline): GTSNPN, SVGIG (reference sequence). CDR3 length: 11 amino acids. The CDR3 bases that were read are TGTGCCTGGAGGGTGAGGTCTGGT. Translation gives CAWRVRSG. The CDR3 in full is CAWRVRSGQYF. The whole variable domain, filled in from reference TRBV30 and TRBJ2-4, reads SQTIHQWPATLVQPVGSPLSLECTVEGTSNPNLYWYRQAAGRGLQLLFYSVGIGQISSEVPQNLSASRPQDRQFILSSKKLLLSDSGFYLCAWRVRSGQYFGAGTRLSVL.

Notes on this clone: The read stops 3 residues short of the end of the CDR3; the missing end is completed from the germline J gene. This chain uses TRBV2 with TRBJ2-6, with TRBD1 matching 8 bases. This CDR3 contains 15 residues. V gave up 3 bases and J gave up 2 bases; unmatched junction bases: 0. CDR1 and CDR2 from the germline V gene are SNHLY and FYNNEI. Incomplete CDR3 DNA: TGTGCCAGCAGTGAGACAGGGGCTGGGGCCAACGTC. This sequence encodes CASSETGAGANV. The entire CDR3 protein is CASSETGAGANVLTF.

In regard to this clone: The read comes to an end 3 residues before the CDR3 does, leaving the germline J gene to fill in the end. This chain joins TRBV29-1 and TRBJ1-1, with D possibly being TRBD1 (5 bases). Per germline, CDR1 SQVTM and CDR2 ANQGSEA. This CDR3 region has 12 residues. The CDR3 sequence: CSPSGPGETAFF. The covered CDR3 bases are TGCAGCCCTTCCGGGCCGGGGGAGACA.

Here the CDR3 reads CSASMRELFNEQFF. CDR3 bases read: TGCAGTGCTAGTATGCGGGAGTTATTCAATGAG. V is TRBV20-1 and J is TRBJ2-1; 7 bases fit TRBD2. The observed sequence ends 3 residues before the CDR3 terminus, with the missing tail filled in from the germline J gene. Germline values: CDR1 DFQATT, CDR2 SNEGSKA (reference sequence). The junction had 8 bases not matched to a gene; V was cut back by 3 bases and J by 6 bases. The CDR3 covers 14 residues.

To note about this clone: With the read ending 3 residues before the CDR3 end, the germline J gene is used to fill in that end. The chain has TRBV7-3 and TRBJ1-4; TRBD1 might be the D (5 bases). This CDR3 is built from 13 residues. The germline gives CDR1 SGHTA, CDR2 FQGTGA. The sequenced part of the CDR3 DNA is TGTGCCAGCAGCTTCTCGGGGGGGTCACCA. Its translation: CASSFSGGSP. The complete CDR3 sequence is CASSFSGGSPLFF.

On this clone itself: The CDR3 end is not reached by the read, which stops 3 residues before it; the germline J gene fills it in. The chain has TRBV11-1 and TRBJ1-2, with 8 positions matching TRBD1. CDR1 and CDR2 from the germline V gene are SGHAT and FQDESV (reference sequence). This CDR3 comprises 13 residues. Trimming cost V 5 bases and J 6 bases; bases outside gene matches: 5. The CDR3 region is CASSLTGVDGYTF. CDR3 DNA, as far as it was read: TGTGCCAGCAGCCTGACAGGGGTGGATGGC.

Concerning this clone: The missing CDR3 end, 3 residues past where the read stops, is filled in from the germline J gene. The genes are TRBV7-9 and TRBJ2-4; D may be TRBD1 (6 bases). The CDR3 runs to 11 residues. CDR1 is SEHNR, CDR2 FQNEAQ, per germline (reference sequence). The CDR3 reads CASSPRDTQYF. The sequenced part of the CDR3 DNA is TGTGCCAGCAGCCCCCGGGACACT.

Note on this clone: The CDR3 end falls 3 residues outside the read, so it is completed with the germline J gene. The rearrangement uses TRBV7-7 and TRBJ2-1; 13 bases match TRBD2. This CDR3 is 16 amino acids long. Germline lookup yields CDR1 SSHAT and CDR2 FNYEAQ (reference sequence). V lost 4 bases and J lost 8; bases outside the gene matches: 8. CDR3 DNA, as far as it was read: TGTGCCAGCAGCTCCGGACTAGCGGGGGTAATCCATGAG. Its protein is CASSSGLAGVIHE. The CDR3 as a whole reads CASSSGLAGVIHEQFF. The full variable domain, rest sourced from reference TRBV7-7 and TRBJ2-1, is GAGVSQSPRYKVTKRGQDVTLRCDPISSHATLYWYQQALGQGPEFLTYFNYEAQPDKSGLPSDRFSAERPEGSISTLTIQRTEQRDSAMYRCASSSGLAGVIHEQFFGPGTRLTVL.

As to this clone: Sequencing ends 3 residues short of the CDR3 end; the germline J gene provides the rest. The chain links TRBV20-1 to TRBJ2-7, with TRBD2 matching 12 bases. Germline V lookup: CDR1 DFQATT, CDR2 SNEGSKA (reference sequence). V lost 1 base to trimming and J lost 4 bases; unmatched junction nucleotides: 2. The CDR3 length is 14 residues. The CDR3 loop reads CSARGLAGVYEQYF. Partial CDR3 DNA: TGCAGTGCTAGAGGACTAGCGGGAGTGTACGAG.

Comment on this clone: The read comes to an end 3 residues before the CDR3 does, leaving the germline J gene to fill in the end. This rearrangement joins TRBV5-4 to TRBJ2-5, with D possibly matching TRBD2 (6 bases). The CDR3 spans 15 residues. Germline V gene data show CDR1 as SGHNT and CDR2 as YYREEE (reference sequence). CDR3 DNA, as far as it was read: TGTGCCAGCAGCTCCCGGGACTGGGGCACAGATACC. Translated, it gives CASSSRDWGTDT. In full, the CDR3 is CASSSRDWGTDTQYF.

This CDR3 is CASSDRRTSGSYDYTF. The DNA read from the CDR3 is TGCGCCAGCAGCGACCGCCGGACTAGCGGATCCTACGAC. The J gene is TRBJ1-2, the V gene TRBV5-1; D remains unclear. The CDR3 end falls 3 residues outside the read, so it is completed with the germline J gene. Germline V lookup: CDR1 SGHRS, CDR2 YFSETQ. The CDR3 is 16 residues long.

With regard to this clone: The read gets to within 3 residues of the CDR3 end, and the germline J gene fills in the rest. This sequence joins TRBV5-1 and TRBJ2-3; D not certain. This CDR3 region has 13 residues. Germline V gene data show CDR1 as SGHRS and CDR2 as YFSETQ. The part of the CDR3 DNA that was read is TGCGCCAGCAGCCAAAGGCCAGGAGAGACG. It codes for CASSQRPGET. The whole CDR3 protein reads CASSQRPGETQYF.

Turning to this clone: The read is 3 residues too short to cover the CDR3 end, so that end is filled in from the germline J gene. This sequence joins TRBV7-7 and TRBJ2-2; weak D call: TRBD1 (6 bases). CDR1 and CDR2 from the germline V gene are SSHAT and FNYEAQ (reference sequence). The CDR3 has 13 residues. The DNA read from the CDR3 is TGTGCCAGCAGCTTAGCACAGGGCGAAAAG. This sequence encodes CASSLAQGEK. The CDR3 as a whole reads CASSLAQGEKLFF.

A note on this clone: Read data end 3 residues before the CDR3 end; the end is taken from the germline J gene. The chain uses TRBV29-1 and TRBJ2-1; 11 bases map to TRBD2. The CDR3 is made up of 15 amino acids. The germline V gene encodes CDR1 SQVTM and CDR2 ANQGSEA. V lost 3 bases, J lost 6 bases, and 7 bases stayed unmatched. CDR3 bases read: TGCAGCGTTGAGGGACTAGCGGAAAAACTCAATGAG. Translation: CSVEGLAEKLNE. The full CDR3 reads CSVEGLAEKLNEQFF.

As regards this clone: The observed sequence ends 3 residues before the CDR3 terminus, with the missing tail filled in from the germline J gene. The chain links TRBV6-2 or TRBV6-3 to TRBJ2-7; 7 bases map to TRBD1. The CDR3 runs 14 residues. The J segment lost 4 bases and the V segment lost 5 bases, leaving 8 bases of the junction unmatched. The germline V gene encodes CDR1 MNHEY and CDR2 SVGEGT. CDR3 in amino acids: CASSPRDSLYEQYF. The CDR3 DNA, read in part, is TGTGCCAGCAGTCCCCGGGACAGTCTTTACGAG.

The CDR3 spells CASSLYRAEKLFF. The DNA read from the CDR3 is TGTGCCAGTAGTTTATACAGGGCGGAAAAG. The chain has TRBV19 and TRBJ2-2; possible D gene TRBD1, 6 bases. The read is 3 residues too short to cover the CDR3 end, so that end is filled in from the germline J gene. The germline V gene encodes CDR1 LNHDA and CDR2 SQIVND (reference sequence). The CDR3 is made up of 13 amino acids.

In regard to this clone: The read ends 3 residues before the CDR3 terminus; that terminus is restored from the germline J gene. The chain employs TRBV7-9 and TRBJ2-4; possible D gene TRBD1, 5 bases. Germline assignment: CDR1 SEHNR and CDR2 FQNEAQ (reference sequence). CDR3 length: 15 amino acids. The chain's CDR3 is CASSLERLWGYGQYF. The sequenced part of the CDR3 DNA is TGTGCCAGCAGCTTAGAAAGGCTATGGGGCTATGGT.